This passage covers 28 T cell receptor beta chains from one sample sequenced in a study of technical replicates of blood from a few donors. TCRdb's table, derived via immunoSEQ multiplex PCR, lists solely in-frame clones and lacks some. The sample has about 63,000 clones, around 87% seen once. Input material: PBMCs. The receptors come from a human donor in good health. Some clones in this sample may be carry-over from other donors' samples.

The rearrangement uses TRBV7-9 and TRBJ2-1; TRBD1 matches 10 bases. Trimming removed 4 bases from V and 7 bases from J; junction bases left unmatched: 7. This CDR3 is 15 amino acids long. Germline V lookup: CDR1 SEHNR, CDR2 FQNEAQ (reference sequence). The CDR3: CASSWWDRGGNEQFF. The DNA of the CDR3 is TGTGCCAGCAGCTGGTGGGACAGGGGTGGGAATGAGCAGTTCTTC. The complete variable domain, with remaining parts taken from reference TRBV7-9 and TRBJ2-1, reads DTGVSQNPRHKITKRGQNVTFRCDPISEHNRLYWYRQTLGQGPEFLTYFQNEAQLEKSRLLSDRFSAERPKGSFSTLEIQRTEQGDSAMYLCASSWWDRGGNEQFFGPGTRLTVL.

The J gene is TRBJ2-5, the V gene TRBV6-5; D gene ambiguous. The CDR3 runs 13 residues. The germline gives CDR1 MNHEY, CDR2 SVGAGI. Trimming took 6 bases from V and 7 from J, leaving 15 bases between them. CDR3 amino acids: CASSPPPFGTQYF. The CDR3, as DNA: TGTGCCAGCAGCCCACCCCCCTTCGGGACCCAGTACTTC.

CDR3 bases: TGTGCCTGGGGGGGGGACACTTATACGGAAGGCACCTTC. Protein: CAWGGDTYTEGTF. The rearrangement joins TRBV30 to TRBJ1-2, with a tentative D call TRBD1 (6 bases). Per germline, CDR1 GTSNPN and CDR2 SVGIG (reference sequence). The CDR3 runs 13 residues. Trimming took 5 bases from V and 13 from J, leaving 23 bases between them.

A single count supports this clone. V and J are TRBV5-4 and TRBJ2-3; 9 bases are a match to TRBD1. This CDR3 is built from 15 residues. V lost 3 bases and J lost 5; bases outside the gene matches: 7. In germline, CDR1 is SGHNT, CDR2 YYREEE (reference sequence). The CDR3 DNA follows: TGTGCCAGCAGCTCTACAGGGGGCGCCGAAGATACGCAGTATTTT. It encodes CASSSTGGAEDTQYF.

The gene calls are TRBV29-1 and TRBJ2-7; the match to TRBD1 covers 7 bases. Losses at the gene ends were 7 bases for V and 0 bases for J; bases not matched to a gene: 9. The CDR3 extends over 14 amino acids. CDR1 and CDR2 (germline): SQVTM, ANQGSEA. The CDR3 coding sequence is TGCAGCGCCCTGACACGGGACAGCTCCTACGAGCAGTACTTC. Translated, it gives CSALTRDSSYEQYF.

The genes are TRBV6-5 and TRBJ2-1; D might be TRBD2 (6 bases). With 4 bases removed from V and 1 base from J, the gap between germline ends came to 14 bases. CDR1 MNHEY and CDR2 SVGAGI come from the germline V gene. The CDR3 sequence is 16 residues long. CDR3 protein: CASSLSGVASYNEQFF. CDR3 in DNA: TGTGCCAGCAGTTTGTCGGGGGTAGCATCCTACAATGAGCAGTTCTTC.

V is TRBV10-3 and J is TRBJ2-7; 9 bases are shared with TRBD1. J was trimmed by 4 bases and V by 0 bases; bases with no gene match: 4. Germline-derived CDR1 and CDR2 are ENHRY and SYGVKD. The CDR3 contains 15 residues. The CDR3 sequence: CAISESTGGGYEQYF. CDR3 DNA: TGTGCCATCAGTGAGTCAACAGGGGGCGGGTACGAGCAGTACTTC.

V gene TRBV7-2 combines with J gene TRBJ1-1; D gene unclear. Trimming removed 1 base at V and 5 bases at J, with 11 bases between. This CDR3 comprises 14 residues. Germline CDR1 reads SGHTA; CDR2 reads FQGNSA. CDR3 residues: CASSLGWQKTEAFF. As DNA, the CDR3 is TGTGCCAGCAGCTTAGGTTGGCAGAAGACTGAAGCTTTCTTT.

The rearrangement links TRBV4-1 to TRBJ1-1; 8 bases align to TRBD1. Germline assignment: CDR1 MGHRA and CDR2 YSYEKL. The CDR3 runs to 13 residues. With 3 bases clipped from V and 8 bases from J, the junction kept 5 bases outside the gene matches. The CDR3 sequence is CASSQDRVGEAFF. CDR3 DNA sequence: TGCGCCAGCAGCCAGGACAGGGTAGGAGAAGCTTTCTTT.

The chain employs TRBV7-2 and TRBJ2-7, with D uncertain. The germline gives CDR1 SGHTA, CDR2 FQGNSA. The CDR3 covers 14 residues. Between the trimmed V and J ends, which lost 2 bases and 0 bases, there was a span of 8 bases. In DNA, the CDR3 is TGTGCCAGCAGCTTATCCAGAAGCTCCTACGAGCAGTACTTC. Translation gives CASSLSRSSYEQYF.

CDR3 nucleotide sequence: TGCAGTGCTAGCCCCCCCATTGAGCAGTTCTTC. This sequence encodes CSASPPIEQFF. The J gene is TRBJ2-1, the V gene TRBV20-1; D remains ambiguous. CDR3 length: 11 residues. In germline, CDR1 is DFQATT, CDR2 SNEGSKA (reference sequence). Trimming removed 3 bases at V and 9 bases at J, with 9 bases between.

The chain recombines TRBV27 with TRBJ2-7, with 10 bases fitting TRBD1. The germline CDR1 and CDR2 sequences are MNHEY and SMNVEV (reference sequence). The CDR3 has 13 residues. Trimming cost V 8 bases and J 1 base; bases outside gene matches: 2. The CDR3 loop reads CASQGQGSYEQYF. The DNA for the CDR3 is TGTGCCAGCCAGGGACAGGGGTCCTACGAGCAGTACTTC.

The rearrangement uses TRBV6-1 and TRBJ2-1, with 10 positions matching TRBD2. This CDR3 is built from 14 residues. Germline V gene lookup returns CDR1 MNHNS and CDR2 SASEGT. After removal of 8 bases from V and 3 bases from J, the junction contained 4 bases not matched to a gene. The CDR3 region is CASSWTSGYNEQFF. The CDR3 DNA is TGTGCCAGCTCCTGGACTAGCGGCTACAATGAGCAGTTCTTC.

This chain uses TRBV9 with TRBJ1-1, with D unresolved. This CDR3 comprises 15 residues. V was pared by 4 bases and J by 7 bases, with 20 bases between. CDR1 SGDLS and CDR2 YYNGEE come from the germline V gene. The CDR3 DNA reads TGTGCCAGCAGCCCCCGGCCGGGAGCTGTGAATGAAGCTTTCTTT. It specifies CASSPRPGAVNEAFF.

The chain recombines TRBV11-1 with TRBJ1-6; D remains unclear. V was trimmed by 3 bases and J by 5 bases, leaving 8 bases between them. The CDR3 sequence is 14 residues long. Germline CDR1 is SGHAT and CDR2 is FQDESV (reference sequence). CDR3 sequence: CASSFGEDNSPLHF. CDR3 nucleotide sequence: TGTGCCAGCAGCTTTGGGGAGGATAATTCACCCCTCCACTTT.

This chain links TRBV6-1 with TRBJ2-7; TRBD1 is a possible D gene (6 bases). The V gene's germline CDR1 is MNHNS and CDR2 SASEGT. V lost 8 bases to trimming and J lost 1 base, with 18 bases between them. The CDR3 loop spans 15 amino acids. DNA of the CDR3: TGTGCCAGCCTCCCAGGGGTAGCCGAGTCCTACGAGCAGTACTTC. It is translated as CASLPGVAESYEQYF.

The chain recombines TRBV9 with TRBJ1-6, with TRBD1 as a possible D gene (6 bases). The CDR3 has 15 amino acids. The germline V and J ends were trimmed by 0 bases and 8 bases, with 12 bases remaining between them. Germline CDR1 is SGDLS and CDR2 is YYNGEE. CDR3 residues: CASSVGQARDSPLHF. The CDR3 DNA reads TGTGCCAGCAGCGTAGGACAGGCCAGAGATTCACCCCTCCACTTT. Full variable domain (missing parts from reference TRBV9 and TRBJ1-6): DSGVTQTPKHLITATGQRVTLRCSPRSGDLSVYWYQQSLDQGLQFLIQYYNGEERAKGNILERFSAQQFPDLHSELNLSSLELGDSALYFCASSVGQARDSPLHFGNGTRLTVT.

The CDR3 protein is CASSFRTSEETQYF. CDR3 sequence (DNA): TGCGCCAGCAGCTTCAGGACTTCCGAAGAGACCCAGTACTTC. The V gene is TRBV5-1, the J gene TRBJ2-5, with a possible D match to TRBD2 (5 bases). V lost 2 bases to trimming and J lost 3 bases, with 11 bases between them. The germline V gene has CDR1 SGHRS and CDR2 YFSETQ. The CDR3 runs to 14 residues.

The genes are TRBV30 and TRBJ1-5; D is unclear. V was shortened by 2 bases and J by 4 bases, with 9 bases between the two germline ends. The CDR3 spans 13 residues. The germline CDR1 and CDR2 sequences are GTSNPN and SVGIG (reference sequence). DNA for the CDR3: TGTGCCTGGAGTATTCACGGTAATCAGCCCCAGCATTTT. Encoded protein: CAWSIHGNQPQHF.

The chain carries TRBV9 and TRBJ1-6, with unresolved D. The CDR3 covers 14 residues. V was clipped by 0 bases and J by 14 bases, with 15 bases between them. Looked up from germline, CDR1 is SGDLS and CDR2 is YYNGEE. The CDR3 protein is CASSVDGAREALHF. The CDR3 DNA is TGTGCCAGCAGCGTAGACGGAGCCCGGGAGGCCCTCCACTTT.

The V gene is TRBV9, the J gene TRBJ2-7, with TRBD1 matching over 9 bases. V shed 4 bases, J shed 5 bases, and the junction held 4 bases outside the gene matches. CDR1 and CDR2 from the germline V gene are SGDLS and YYNGEE. The CDR3 spans 13 residues. For the CDR3, the DNA is TGTGCCAGCAGCCTACAGGGGGCAGACGAGCAGTACTTC. Translation gives CASSLQGADEQYF.

The V call is TRBV5-1, the J call TRBJ1-1; 10 bases are shared with TRBD1. This CDR3 has 15 amino acids. CDR1 is SGHRS, CDR2 YFSETQ, per germline. The V gene end was trimmed by 4 bases and the J gene end by 8 bases; junction bases not matched to a gene: 11. CDR3 DNA: TGCGCCAGCAGCCTCCGACAGGGGGCCCAACTCGAAGCTTTCTTT. The encoded protein is CASSLRQGAQLEAFF.

This clone came up once. The V and J genes are TRBV9 and TRBJ2-5, with D tentatively TRBD2 (6 bases). The CDR3 consists of 15 residues. Germline CDR1 SGDLS, CDR2 YYNGEE. V gave up 6 bases and J gave up 4 bases, with 19 bases separating them. The CDR3 spells CASNAGGFGGETQYF. Written as DNA, the CDR3 is TGTGCCAGCAACGCCGGTGGGTTCGGGGGAGAGACCCAGTACTTC.

The V and J genes are TRBV19 and TRBJ1-5, with D hard to call. CDR1 and CDR2 (germline): LNHDA, SQIVND (reference sequence). With 5 bases removed from V and 2 bases from J, the gap between germline ends came to 16 bases. The CDR3 runs to 16 residues. The CDR3 reads CASSLTRYHGNQPQHF. In DNA, the CDR3 is TGTGCCAGTAGTCTGACCAGGTACCATGGCAATCAGCCCCAGCATTTT.

The chain combines TRBV4-3 with TRBJ2-1; D unresolved. Germline V lookup: CDR1 LGHNA, CDR2 YSLEER. The germline V and J ends were trimmed by 0 bases and 0 bases, with 6 bases remaining between them. CDR3 length equals 15 residues. This CDR3 is CASSQDWLSYNEQFF. DNA for the CDR3: TGCGCCAGCAGCCAAGATTGGCTCTCCTACAATGAGCAGTTCTTC.

This clone was detected only a few times. The V call is TRBV7-9, the J call TRBJ2-2; D not certain. Deletions cut 2 bases from V and 7 bases from J, with 8 bases between. This CDR3 is built from 13 residues. The V gene's germline CDR1 is SEHNR and CDR2 FQNEAQ (reference sequence). The CDR3 DNA reads TGTGCCAGCAGCTTATCAGAAAACGGGGAGCTGTTTTTT. Protein sequence: CASSLSENGELFF.

The chain carries TRBV6-1 and TRBJ2-5; 9 bases match TRBD2. This CDR3 has 15 residues. V shed 5 bases and J 5 bases; nucleotides not matched to a gene: 9. CDR1 and CDR2 (germline): MNHNS, SASEGT. The CDR3, as DNA: TGTGCCAGCAGTTCCAGCGGGGGGCCGGGGGAGACCCAGTACTTC. It is translated as CASSSSGGPGETQYF.

V and J are TRBV5-8 and TRBJ1-5, with 8 bases matching TRBD1. V dropped 4 bases and J dropped 7; count of bases not matched to a gene: 13. Germline lookup yields CDR1 SGHTS and CDR2 YDEGEE. The CDR3 spans 16 residues. In nucleotides, the CDR3 is TGTGCCAGCAGCCGCCACAGGGGACAGGTAAACCAGCCCCAGCATTTT. Translation: CASSRHRGQVNQPQHF.